This T cell receptor (beta chain) was identified during a study of T cell clonotyping in hematopoietic cell transplantation. Produced via immunoSEQ multiplex PCR; TCRdb's table is partial and in-frame only. This table has 15,000 to 20,000 clones, around 80% appearing once. The CDR3 is 14 residues long. Germline-derived CDR1 and CDR2 are SQVTM and ANQGSEA. The V and J ends lost 6 bases and 0 bases respectively, with 15 bases between them. The TCR sequence derives from a man in his sixties in good health. Some clones in this sample may be carry-over from other donors' samples. Input material: peripheral blood mononuclear cells. The chain uses TRBV29-1 and TRBJ2-7; a weak D match, TRBD1 (6 bases). The DNA for the CDR3 is TGCAGCGTCGTCGGGACACCATTCTCCTACGAGCAGTACTTC. Amino acids: CSVVGTPFSYEQYF.